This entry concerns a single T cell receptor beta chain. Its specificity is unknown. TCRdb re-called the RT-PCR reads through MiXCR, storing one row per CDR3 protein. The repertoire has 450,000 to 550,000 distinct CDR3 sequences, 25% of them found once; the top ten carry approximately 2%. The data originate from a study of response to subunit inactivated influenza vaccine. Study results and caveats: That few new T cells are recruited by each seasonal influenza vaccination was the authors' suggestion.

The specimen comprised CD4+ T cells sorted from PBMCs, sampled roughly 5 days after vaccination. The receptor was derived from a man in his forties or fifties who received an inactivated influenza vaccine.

The CDR3: CASSPRTGTSGVYEQYF. CDR3 coding DNA: TGTGCCAGCTCACCACGGACAGGGACTAGCGGAGTCTACGAGCAGTACTTC. J is TRBJ2-7 and V is TRBV18, with 11 bases identical to TRBD2. Germline V gene lookup returns CDR1 KGHSH and CDR2 LQKENI. The CDR3 length is 17 residues. V lost 1 base to trimming and J lost 3 bases; unmatched junction nucleotides: 8.